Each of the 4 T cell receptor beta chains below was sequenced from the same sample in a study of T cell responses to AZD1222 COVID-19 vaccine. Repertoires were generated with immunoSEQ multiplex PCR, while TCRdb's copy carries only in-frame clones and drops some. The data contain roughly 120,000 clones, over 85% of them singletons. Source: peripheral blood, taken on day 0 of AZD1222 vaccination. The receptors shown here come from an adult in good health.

CDR3 residues: CASSFRRGTDTQYF. CDR3 nucleotide sequence: TGTGCCAGCAGCTTCCGGCGGGGCACAGATACGCAGTATTTT. The chain employs TRBV7-2 and TRBJ2-3; D is possibly TRBD2 (5 bases). Trimming cost V 3 bases and J 1 base, with 8 bases left between them. Germline V gene lookup returns CDR1 SGHTA and CDR2 FQGNSA. The CDR3 has 14 amino acids.

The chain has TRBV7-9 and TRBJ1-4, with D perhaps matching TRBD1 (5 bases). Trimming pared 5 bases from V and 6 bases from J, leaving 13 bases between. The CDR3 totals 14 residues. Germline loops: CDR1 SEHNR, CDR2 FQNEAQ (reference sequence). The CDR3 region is CASSPGAGDEKLFF. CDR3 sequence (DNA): TGTGCCAGCAGCCCCGGGGCTGGGGATGAAAAACTGTTTTTT.

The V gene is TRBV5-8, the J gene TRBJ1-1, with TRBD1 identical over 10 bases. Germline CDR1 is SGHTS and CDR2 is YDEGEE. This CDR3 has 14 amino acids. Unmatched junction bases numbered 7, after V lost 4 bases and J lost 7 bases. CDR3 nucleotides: TGTGCCAGCAGCCCGGGACAGGGGCGTATTGAAGCTTTCTTT. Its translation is CASSPGQGRIEAFF.

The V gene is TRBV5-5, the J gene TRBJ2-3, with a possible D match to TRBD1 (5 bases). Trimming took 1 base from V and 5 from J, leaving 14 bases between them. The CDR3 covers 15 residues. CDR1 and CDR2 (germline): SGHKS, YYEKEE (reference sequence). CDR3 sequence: CASSLTPSQEDTQYF. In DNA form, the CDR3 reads TGTGCCAGCAGCTTGACGCCCTCACAGGAAGATACGCAGTATTTT.